The rows below give T cell receptor beta chains drawn from one sample of a study of CD8 T cells in Susac syndrome. TCRdb recomputed calls from the immunoSEQ multiplex PCR reads with MiXCR, one row per CDR3 protein. This table holds 95,000 to 150,000 distinct CDR3 sequences, just over 95% found once. Sequenced input: CD4+ T cells from PBMCs. These receptors were taken from a human donor with Susac syndrome. CDR3s include the opening cysteine and the closing phenylalanine or tryptophan. The D gene is left open where the match is weak. A row's size may be missing; if present it is once, few, many or a size class.

>.|TRBJ2-2|TRBV12-3/TRBV12-4|.
TGTGCCAGCATCCGCGGGGTCACCGGGGAGCTGTTTTTT
CASIRGVTGELFF
>.|TRBJ2-5|TRBV28|TRBD2
TGTGCCAGCAAGCCTAGCGGGTACCGGGGGACCCAGTACTTC
CASKPSGYRGTQYF
>.|TRBJ2-7|TRBV19|.
TGTGCCAGTAGTATATCCCGGTCCTACGAGCAGTACTTC
CASSISRSYEQYF
>.|TRBJ2-7|TRBV7-9|.
TGTGCCAGCAGCTTACAGAGCTCCTACGAGCAGTACTTC
CASSLQSSYEQYF
>.|TRBJ2-2|TRBV24-1|.
TGTGCCACCAGTTCCCACCTCGTAGCGGACGGGGAGCTGTTTTTT
CATSSHLVADGELFF
>.|TRBJ2-1|TRBV5-1|.
TGCGCCAGCGGCGCTGACATCGCCGTCTCCTACAATGAGCAGTTCTTC
CASGADIAVSYNEQFF
>.|TRBJ1-2|TRBV9|TRBD1
TGTGCCAGCAGCCAGGGGGGGCAGAGCGGCGGCTACACCTTC
CASSQGGQSGGYTF
>.|TRBJ1-1|TRBV12-3/TRBV12-4|.
TGTGCCAGCAGTCAGATCAGTGTGGCTGAAGCTTTCTTT
CASSQISVAEAFF
>.|TRBJ2-1|TRBV5-6|.
TGTGCCAGCAGCTTACGCAGCGAGAGCTCCTACAATGAGCAGTTCTTC
CASSLRSESSYNEQFF
>.|TRBJ2-2|TRBV6-2/TRBV6-3|.
TGTGCCAGCAGGACGACTAGCACCGGGGAGCTGTTTTTT
CASRTTSTGELFF
>.|TRBJ2-7|TRBV6-1|.
TGTGCCAGCACTGGCCCCTTACGATTCTACGAGCAGTACTTC
CASTGPLRFYEQYF
>.|TRBJ2-6|TRBV15|.
TGTGCCACCAGCAGAGCTATCATCTCTGGGGCCAACGTCCTGACTTTC
CATSRAIISGANVLTF
>.|TRBJ1-1|TRBV29-1|TRBD1
TGCAGCGTTTGTGGACAGGAGAACACTGAAGCTTTCTTT
CSVCGQENTEAFF
>.|TRBJ2-5|TRBV27|TRBD2
TGTGCCAGCAGTTCTCTAGCGGGAGGGGACGAAGAGACCCAGTACTTC
CASSSLAGGDEETQYF
>.|TRBJ2-1|TRBV19|.
TGTGCCAGTAGTATAGATCCCAAACTCCGTTCGAGGCAGTTCTTC
CASSIDPKLRSRQFF
>.|TRBJ1-5|TRBV6-1|.
TGTGCCAGCAGCGCCGACAGGACCCAGCCCCAGCATTTT
CASSADRTQPQHF
>.|TRBJ1-5|TRBV30|.
TGTGCCTGGAGCGAGGGTTATCAGCCCCAGCATTTT
CAWSEGYQPQHF
>.|TRBJ2-5|TRBV29-1|TRBD2
TGCAGCGTTGGGTCCGGGACTAGCCGGGAAGAGACCCAGTACTTC
CSVGSGTSREETQYF
>.|TRBJ2-5|TRBV27|.
TGTGCCAGCAGTTTCTTGGACGGCGAGGCCCAGTACTTC
CASSFLDGEAQYF
>.|TRBJ1-2|TRBV6-1|.
TGTGCCAGCAGGGTGACGGGCGGCTACACCTTC
CASRVTGGYTF
>.|TRBJ2-1|TRBV7-3|TRBD2
TGTGCCAGCAGCCCTAGCGGGAGCTCCTACAATGAGCAGTTCTTC
CASSPSGSSYNEQFF
>.|TRBJ2-1|TRBV5-4|.
TGTGCCAGCAGCTTGGTGGGGGCGCACAATGAGCAGTTCTTC
CASSLVGAHNEQFF
>.|TRBJ1-2|TRBV3-1|TRBD1
TGTGCCAGCAGCCTAATCCCACAGGGGTCACGGGTCGTCTACACCTTC
CASSLIPQGSRVVYTF
>.|TRBJ2-7|TRBV29-1|TRBD1
TGCAGCGTTGACCGACAGGGTGACGAGCAGTACTTC
CSVDRQGDEQYF
>.|TRBJ2-1|TRBV14|TRBD2
TGTGCCAGCAGCCAAGGGGCGGGAGTTTGGGATGAGCAGTTCTTC
CASSQGAGVWDEQFF
>.|TRBJ1-1|TRBV4-1|.
TGCGCCAGCAGCCAGAAGGACACAGGGAGTGAAGCTTTCTTT
CASSQKDTGSEAFF
>.|TRBJ1-3|TRBV29-1|.
TGCAGCGTTGATCAAAGCGGTCAGGGAAACACCATATATTTT
CSVDQSGQGNTIYF
>.|TRBJ2-5|TRBV6-2/TRBV6-3|.
TGTGCCAGCAGCCTCAAGCCCGGGGCCGGGGAGACCCAGTACTTC
CASSLKPGAGETQYF
>.|TRBJ1-4|TRBV30|.
TGTGCCTGGAGTGGAGGCAGGGGAGGGGAAAAACTGTTTTTT
CAWSGGRGGEKLFF
>.|TRBJ1-2|TRBV29-1|.
TGCAGCGTTGAGGGAGGGGGTGGCTATGGCTACACCTTC
CSVEGGGGYGYTF
>.|TRBJ1-5|TRBV5-6|TRBD1
TGTGCCAGCAGCTTGGAAGGGACAGGGAATCAGCCCCAGCATTTT
CASSLEGTGNQPQHF
>once|TRBJ2-7|TRBV9|TRBD2
TGTGCCAGCAGCGTAGGCAGCGGGGGCTACGAGCAGTACTTC
CASSVGSGGYEQYF
>.|TRBJ2-5|TRBV24-1|.
TGTGCCACCAGTGAACCTTCCCGCGGAGAGACCCAGTACTTC
CATSEPSRGETQYF
>.|TRBJ1-3|TRBV3-1|TRBD1
TGTGCCAGCAGCCGGACAGGGGCCTCTGGAAACACCATATATTTT
CASSRTGASGNTIYF
>.|TRBJ2-3|TRBV29-1|.
.
CSVDLERDTDTQYF
>once|TRBJ2-2|TRBV30|.
TGTGCCTGGAGTGTTAACACCGGGGAGCTGTTTTTT
CAWSVNTGELFF
>.|TRBJ2-2|TRBV24-1|.
TGTGCCACCAGTGATCCGGCCACAGGTACCGGGGAGCTGTTTTTT
CATSDPATGTGELFF
>.|TRBJ1-1|TRBV7-2|.
TGTGCCAGCAGCTTAGCGAAGGACGAAGCTTTCTTT
CASSLAKDEAFF